The sequence of this T cell receptor (beta chain) was determined in a study of blood T cell repertoires in COVID-19. Study background: Acute-phase and convalescent COVID-19 samples originated in the United States, Italy and Spain. T cells, B-cell-depleted T cells, or PBMCs provided the cDNA or gDNA that served as material.

CDR3 size: 12 residues. After removal of 4 bases from V and 11 bases from J, the junction contained 5 bases not matched to a gene. From germline, CDR1 is SGHTA and CDR2 FQGNSA. Per the authors' pipeline: Estimation of nucleated cell counts relied on the amplification of reference gene primers. The assay was immunoSEQ multiplex PCR, and TCRdb's table has in-frame clones only and misses some. The V and J calls and clone size were taken over from that table, and D and trimming were inferred from the DNA. The sample records some 74,000 clones, around 83% being singletons. This chain uses TRBV7-2 with TRBJ1-5; TRBD1 aligns across 7 bases. The source of this sequence is an elderly man with acute or convalescent COVID-19. Input material: peripheral blood. The CDR3 spells CASSYQGGAQHF. The CDR3 nucleotides are TGTGCCAGCAGCTATCAGGGGGGAGCCCAGCATTTT. The full variable domain, completed using reference TRBV7-2 and TRBJ1-5, is GAGVSQSPSNKVTEKGKDVELRCDPISGHTALYWYRQSLGQGLEFLIYFQGNSAPDKSGLPSDRFSAERTGGSVSTLTIQRTQQEDSAVYLCASSYQGGAQHFGDGTRLSIL.